These 29 T cell receptor beta chains were all obtained from the same sample, sequenced in a study of CD8 T cells in Susac syndrome. An amount of RNA that ranged from about 0.45 to 1 ug was reverse transcribed with random hexamers. TCRdb re-derived calls from the immunoSEQ multiplex PCR reads in MiXCR, one entry per CDR3 protein. The sample contains around 100,000 distinct CDR3 sequences, roughly 96% of which appear only once. Sequenced: CD8+ T cells from PBMCs. Receptor source: a human donor with Susac syndrome.

The CDR3 is CASSLVVVGGNSPLHF. In nucleotides, the CDR3 is TGCGCCAGCAGCTTGGTGGTCGTAGGGGGGAATTCACCCCTCCACTTT. This sequence joins TRBV5-1 and TRBJ1-6, with a possible D match to TRBD1 (6 bases). CDR3 length: 16 amino acids. The V end lost 0 bases, the J end lost 7 bases, and 14 bases lay between the germline ends. Germline assignment: CDR1 SGHRS and CDR2 YFSETQ.

This chain links TRBV27 with TRBJ2-2, with TRBD1 as a possible D gene (6 bases). Germline V gene data show CDR1 as MNHEY and CDR2 as SMNVEV (reference sequence). V shed 3 bases and J shed 5 bases, with 7 bases lying between them. The CDR3 is 13 residues long. The CDR3 DNA sequence: TGTGCCAGCAGTTTGAGGGGGACCGGGGAGCTGTTTTTT. Protein sequence: CASSLRGTGELFF.

This clonotype occurred once. J is TRBJ1-2 and V is TRBV12-3 or TRBV12-4, with TRBD1 as a possible D gene (5 bases). This CDR3 contains 15 residues. V shed 5 bases and J shed 1 base, with 14 bases lying between them. The CDR3 bases are TGTGCCAGCAGTCGGACACCGAATGATAACTATGGCTACACCTTC. Amino acid sequence: CASSRTPNDNYGYTF.

The chain has TRBV4-1 and TRBJ2-4, with 10 bases lining up with TRBD2. Germline CDR1 is MGHRA and CDR2 is YSYEKL. The V segment lost 5 bases and the J segment 9 bases; nucleotides outside the gene matches: 13. This CDR3 spans 16 amino acids. As DNA, the CDR3 is TGCGCCAGCAGCGAAGCGACTAGCGGGCCGCCCGGCATTCAGTACTTC. Protein product: CASSEATSGPPGIQYF.

This chain uses TRBV3-1 with TRBJ1-1, with a possible D match to TRBD1 (5 bases). CDR3 length equals 15 residues. The V gene's germline CDR1 is LGHDT and CDR2 YNNKEL (reference sequence). The germline V and J ends were trimmed by 2 bases and 3 bases, with 13 bases remaining between them. The CDR3 reads CASSQSGKGYTEAFF. Written as DNA, the CDR3 is TGTGCCAGCAGCCAATCCGGGAAGGGGTACACTGAAGCTTTCTTT.

This clonotype occurred once. The chain carries TRBV24-1 and TRBJ2-1; D may be TRBD2 (5 bases). Germline CDR1 reads KGHDR; CDR2 reads SFDVKD. Deletions cut 9 bases from V and 1 base from J, with 12 bases between. This CDR3 contains 14 residues. The CDR3 bases are TGTGCCACCTCCGGAGCGGAATCCTACAATGAGCAGTTCTTC. Translating it yields CATSGAESYNEQFF.

The chain recombines TRBV3-1 with TRBJ2-1, with D perhaps TRBD2 (6 bases). Germline V gives CDR1 LGHDT, CDR2 YNNKEL (reference sequence). CDR3 length: 14 amino acids. V was clipped by 4 bases and J by 9 bases, with 16 bases between them. CDR3 sequence: CASSLGGGAREQFF. The CDR3 DNA sequence: TGTGCCAGCAGCCTCGGTGGCGGGGCGCGTGAGCAGTTCTTC.

This clonotype came up once. V usage is TRBV20-1 and J usage is TRBJ2-1; TRBD1 is a possible D gene (6 bases). Germline CDR1 reads DFQATT; CDR2 reads SNEGSKA (reference sequence). This CDR3 is built from 15 residues. V lost 5 bases, J lost 8 bases, and 22 bases lay in between. This chain's CDR3 is CSALQGRSAGDEQFF. The CDR3 DNA reads as TGCAGTGCTCTACAGGGCCGGTCGGCAGGTGATGAGCAGTTCTTC.

The chain employs TRBV7-9 and TRBJ2-5, with D perhaps assigned TRBD1 or TRBD2 (6 bases each). The end of the DNA is better explained by TRBJ2-7, so the J call may be wrong. This CDR3 region has 13 residues. Germline V CDR1 and CDR2: SEHNR, FQNEAQ (reference sequence). CDR3: CASSPEGGHEQYF. As DNA, the CDR3 is TGTGCCAGCAGCCCGGAGGGGGGACACGAGCAGTACTTC.

The chain carries TRBV7-9 and TRBJ2-1; D might be TRBD1 or TRBD2, each matching 5 bases. Trimming took 7 bases from V and 7 from J, leaving 11 bases between them. Germline V gene lookup returns CDR1 SEHNR and CDR2 FQNEAQ (reference sequence). CDR3 length: 12 residues. Here the CDR3 reads CASTRGSNEQFF. CDR3 nucleotides: TGTGCCAGCACCCGGGGCAGTAATGAGCAGTTCTTC.

The rearrangement joins TRBV12-3 or TRBV12-4 to TRBJ2-3; 9 bases are a match to TRBD2. The V segment lost 4 bases and the J segment 2 bases; nucleotides outside the gene matches: 4. The CDR3 consists of 15 residues. The CDR3 DNA follows: TGTGCCAGCAGTTCATCTAGCGGGGCCACAGATACGCAGTATTTT. This codes for CASSSSSGATDTQYF.

The rearrangement uses TRBV29-1 and TRBJ2-5, with TRBD1 matching over 9 bases. Germline CDR1 reads SQVTM; CDR2 reads ANQGSEA. The CDR3 has 12 residues. V was clipped by 7 bases and J by 4 bases; unmatched bases: 4. The CDR3 here is CSAGDRAETQYF. The CDR3 bases are TGCAGCGCTGGGGACAGGGCAGAGACCCAGTACTTC.

V gene TRBV2 combines with J gene TRBJ2-7, with 8 nucleotides matching TRBD1. The germline V gene has CDR1 SNHLY and CDR2 FYNNEI. There are 15 residues in the CDR3. The J segment lost 3 bases and the V segment lost 4 bases, leaving 8 bases of the junction unmatched. CDR3 DNA: TGTGCCAGCAGTGCAGGCGGGACAGGAAACTACGAGCAGTACTTC. The encoded protein is CASSAGGTGNYEQYF.

The rearrangement links TRBV20-1 to TRBJ1-3, with D uncertain. Germline-derived CDR1 and CDR2 are DFQATT and SNEGSKA (reference sequence). V was clipped by 3 bases and J by 4 bases, with 13 bases between them. The CDR3 length is 14 residues. The CDR3 protein is CSARPPGHGNTIYF. In DNA form, the CDR3 reads TGCAGTGCTAGGCCCCCTGGGCACGGAAACACCATATATTTT.

In its sample, this clonotype was seen once. This chain uses TRBV7-2 with TRBJ2-5, with D possibly matching TRBD1 (6 bases). V was trimmed by 1 base and J by 8 bases, leaving 17 bases between them. The CDR3 is 15 amino acids. The germline V gene has CDR1 SGHTA and CDR2 FQGNSA. CDR3 amino acids: CASSLGGTNRETQYF. CDR3 DNA: TGTGCCAGCAGCTTAGGCGGAACAAACAGGGAAACCCAGTACTTC.

This chain joins TRBV5-1 and TRBJ2-7; TRBD1 is a possible D gene (6 bases). The CDR3 contains 11 residues. With 4 bases removed from V and 9 bases from J, the gap between germline ends came to 11 bases. Germline CDR1 reads SGHRS; CDR2 reads YFSETQ. The CDR3 nucleotides are TGCGCCAGCAGCGCCACAGGGATGCAGTACTTC. Protein: CASSATGMQYF.

The chain uses TRBV4-1 and TRBJ2-1; 12 bases fit TRBD2. The CDR3 runs 16 residues. Germline assignment: CDR1 MGHRA and CDR2 YSYEKL. V was pared by 4 bases and J by 10 bases, with 11 bases of the junction left unmatched. Here the CDR3 reads CASSRRLAGEREEQFF. The CDR3 DNA sequence: TGCGCCAGCAGCCGGAGACTAGCGGGAGAACGCGAGGAGCAGTTCTTC.

The gene calls are TRBV4-1 and TRBJ2-4; D is uncertain. V was trimmed by 3 bases and J by 0 bases, leaving 9 bases between them. Germline CDR1 MGHRA, CDR2 YSYEKL. The CDR3 totals 15 residues. The CDR3 DNA reads TGCGCCAGCAGCCACAAAAGCAAAGCCAAAAACATTCAGTACTTC. Protein sequence: CASSHKSKAKNIQYF.

The chain carries TRBV20-1 and TRBJ2-5, with a possible D match to TRBD2 (5 bases). The germline gives CDR1 DFQATT, CDR2 SNEGSKA (reference sequence). Trimming cost V 6 bases and J 7 bases, with 15 bases left between them. The CDR3 contains 12 residues. CDR3 amino acids: CSARIGGRTQYF. CDR3 coding DNA: TGCAGTGCCCGGATCGGCGGGCGGACCCAGTACTTC.

The chain uses TRBV29-1 and TRBJ2-3, with 9 bases fitting TRBD2. V lost 3 bases, J lost 3 bases, and 1 base stayed unmatched. Germline CDR1 is SQVTM and CDR2 is ANQGSEA. The CDR3 covers 13 residues. CDR3 region: CSVESGRTDTQYF. The CDR3 nucleotides read TGCAGCGTTGAGAGCGGGAGGACAGATACGCAGTATTTT.

The chain recombines TRBV29-1 with TRBJ1-2, with D perhaps TRBD1 (6 bases). Trimming stripped 8 bases from V and 4 bases from J, with 20 bases between. This CDR3 contains 14 residues. Germline CDR1 SQVTM, CDR2 ANQGSEA. The CDR3 DNA sequence: TGCAGCCCTGAGCCGGGGGCTGGCCGCTATGGCTACACCTTC. Encoded protein: CSPEPGAGRYGYTF.

CDR3 residues: CASSEGGYYGYTF. Written as DNA, the CDR3 is TGTGCCAGCAGTGAAGGGGGCTACTATGGCTACACCTTC. The V gene is TRBV2, the J gene TRBJ1-2; perhaps TRBD1 as D (5 bases). Per the germline V gene, CDR1 is SNHLY and CDR2 is FYNNEI. Trimming took 1 base from V and 3 from J, leaving 6 bases between them. This CDR3 has 13 amino acids.

J is TRBJ2-7 and V is TRBV7-9; D gene unclear. The V end was cut by 0 bases, the J end by 5 bases, with 8 bases between. The CDR3 is 13 residues long. Per the germline V gene, CDR1 is SEHNR and CDR2 is FQNEAQ (reference sequence). DNA of the CDR3: TGTGCCAGCAGCTTAGCAGGGTCCGACGAGCAGTACTTC. It encodes CASSLAGSDEQYF.

The genes are TRBV5-1 and TRBJ2-1; D is unclear. V was clipped by 3 bases and J by 9 bases, with 7 bases between them. Germline values: CDR1 SGHRS, CDR2 YFSETQ. The CDR3 covers 11 residues. CDR3 protein: CASSSSFEQFF. The CDR3, as DNA: TGCGCCAGCAGCTCCTCTTTTGAGCAGTTCTTC.

The genes are TRBV28 and TRBJ1-1; D not certain. Germline CDR1 MDHEN, CDR2 SYDVKM. CDR3 length: 14 amino acids. V gave up 5 bases and J gave up 0 bases, with 10 bases separating them. The CDR3 region is CASSPIGVNTEAFF. The DNA for the CDR3 is TGTGCCAGCAGTCCAATCGGGGTGAACACTGAAGCTTTCTTT.

The rearrangement joins TRBV6-6 to TRBJ1-2; D remains ambiguous. The CDR3 runs to 14 residues. Germline V CDR1 and CDR2: MNHNY, SVGAGI (reference sequence). Trimming removed 0 bases at V and 6 bases at J, with 11 bases between. The CDR3 reads CASSYSWGRDGYTF. As DNA, the CDR3 is TGTGCCAGCAGTTACTCGTGGGGTAGGGATGGCTACACCTTC.

The V call is TRBV4-1, the J call TRBJ2-5, with TRBD2 matching 11 bases. Unmatched junction bases numbered 5, after V lost 1 base and J lost 13 bases. The V gene's germline CDR1 is MGHRA and CDR2 YSYEKL. This CDR3 has 13 amino acids. CDR3 in amino acids: CASSQGTSGPRYF. The CDR3 nucleotides are TGCGCCAGCAGCCAAGGGACTAGCGGGCCACGGTACTTC.

The rearrangement links TRBV28 to TRBJ2-7; either TRBD1 or TRBD2 may fit D (5 bases each). CDR1 MDHEN and CDR2 SYDVKM come from the germline V gene. The length of the CDR3 is 15 residues. Trimming left V 6 bases short and J 3 bases short, with 18 bases between. The CDR3 sequence: CASSLGRTTRYEQYF. CDR3 DNA sequence: TGTGCCAGCAGCCTGGGACGGACAACACGCTACGAGCAGTACTTC.

The chain combines TRBV28 with TRBJ2-7, with D uncertain. The V gene lost 7 bases and the J gene lost 9 bases, with 19 bases spanning the gap. The CDR3 length is 13 residues. Germline V CDR1 and CDR2: MDHEN, SYDVKM. The CDR3 DNA is TGTGCCAGCACCAGCCTCGGGCGTAGGGTGCAGTACTTC. Translation: CASTSLGRRVQYF.